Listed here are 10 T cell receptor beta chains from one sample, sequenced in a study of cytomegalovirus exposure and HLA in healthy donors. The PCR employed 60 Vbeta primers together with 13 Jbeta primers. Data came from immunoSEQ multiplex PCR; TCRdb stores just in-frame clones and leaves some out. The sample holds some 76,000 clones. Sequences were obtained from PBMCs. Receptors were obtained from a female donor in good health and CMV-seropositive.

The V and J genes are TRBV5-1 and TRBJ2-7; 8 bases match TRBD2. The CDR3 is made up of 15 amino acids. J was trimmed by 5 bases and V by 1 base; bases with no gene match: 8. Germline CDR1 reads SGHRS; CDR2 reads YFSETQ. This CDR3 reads CASSLQGSGTHEQYF. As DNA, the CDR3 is TGCGCCAGCAGCTTGCAGGGTAGCGGGACCCACGAGCAGTACTTC.

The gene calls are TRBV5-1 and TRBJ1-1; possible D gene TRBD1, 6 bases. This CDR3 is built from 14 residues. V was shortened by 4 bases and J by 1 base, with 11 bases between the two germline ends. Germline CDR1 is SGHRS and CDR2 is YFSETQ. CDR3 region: CASSVTGQNTEAFF. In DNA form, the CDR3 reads TGCGCCAGCAGCGTTACGGGACAGAACACTGAAGCTTTCTTT. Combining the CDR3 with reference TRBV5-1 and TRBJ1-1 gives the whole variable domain KAGVTQTPRYLIKTRGQQVTLSCSPISGHRSVSWYQQTPGQGLQFLFEYFSETQRNKGNFPGRFSGRQFSNSRSEMNVSTLELGDSALYLCASSVTGQNTEAFFGQGTRLTVV.

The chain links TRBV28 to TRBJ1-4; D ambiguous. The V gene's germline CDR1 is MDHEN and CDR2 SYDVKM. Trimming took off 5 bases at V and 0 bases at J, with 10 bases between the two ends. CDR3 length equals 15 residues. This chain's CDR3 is CASSLAEATNEKLFF. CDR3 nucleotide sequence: TGTGCCAGCAGTCTTGCAGAGGCAACTAATGAAAAACTGTTTTTT.

CDR3 nucleotides: TGCGCCAGCAGCTTGGGTGCCTCTACCTACGAGCAGTACTTC. Its protein is CASSLGASTYEQYF. V is TRBV5-1 and J is TRBJ2-7; no definite D call. The CDR3 has 14 amino acids. Trimming stripped 0 bases from V and 2 bases from J, with 9 bases between. The germline V gene encodes CDR1 SGHRS and CDR2 YFSETQ. The full variable domain, completed using reference TRBV5-1 and TRBJ2-7, is KAGVTQTPRYLIKTRGQQVTLSCSPISGHRSVSWYQQTPGQGLQFLFEYFSETQRNKGNFPGRFSGRQFSNSRSEMNVSTLELGDSALYLCASSLGASTYEQYFGPGTRLTVT.

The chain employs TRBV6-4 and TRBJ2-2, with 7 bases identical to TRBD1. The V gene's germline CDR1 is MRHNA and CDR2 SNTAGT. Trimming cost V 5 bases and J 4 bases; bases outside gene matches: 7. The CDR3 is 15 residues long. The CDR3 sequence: CASSPTTGSTGELFF. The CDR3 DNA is TGTGCCAGCAGTCCTACGACAGGGTCCACCGGGGAGCTGTTTTTT.

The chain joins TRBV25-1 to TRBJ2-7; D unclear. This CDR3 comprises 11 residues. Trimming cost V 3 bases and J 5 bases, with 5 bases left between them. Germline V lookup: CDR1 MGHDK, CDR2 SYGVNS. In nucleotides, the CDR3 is TGTGCCAGCAGTGACTTTCACGAGCAGTACTTC. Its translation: CASSDFHEQYF.

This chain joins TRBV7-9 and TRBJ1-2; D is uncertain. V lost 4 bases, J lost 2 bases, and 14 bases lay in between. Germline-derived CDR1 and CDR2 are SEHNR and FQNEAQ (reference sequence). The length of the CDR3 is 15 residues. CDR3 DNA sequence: TGTGCCAGCAGCTACGATTTGTTACAGAACTATGGCTACACCTTC. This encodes CASSYDLLQNYGYTF.

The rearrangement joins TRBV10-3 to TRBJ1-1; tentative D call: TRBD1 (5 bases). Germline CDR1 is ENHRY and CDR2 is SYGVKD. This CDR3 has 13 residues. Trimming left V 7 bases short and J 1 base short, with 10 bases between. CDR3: CAITRGSNTEAFF. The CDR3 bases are TGTGCCATCACCCGGGGGTCGAACACTGAAGCTTTCTTT.

For the CDR3, the DNA is TGTGCCAGCTCACCCCAGTTAGCGGGACTCACAGATACGCAGTATTTT. Protein sequence: CASSPQLAGLTDTQYF. The chain carries TRBV18 and TRBJ2-3; 8 nucleotides match TRBD2. The V segment lost 3 bases and the J segment 2 bases; nucleotides outside the gene matches: 7. Germline loops: CDR1 KGHSH, CDR2 LQKENI. CDR3 length: 16 residues.

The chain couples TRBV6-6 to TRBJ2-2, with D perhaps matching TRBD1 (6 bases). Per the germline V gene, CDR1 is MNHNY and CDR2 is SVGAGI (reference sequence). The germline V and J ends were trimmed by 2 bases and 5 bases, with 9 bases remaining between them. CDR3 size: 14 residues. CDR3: CASSYRGWTGELFF. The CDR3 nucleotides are TGTGCCAGCAGTTACAGGGGGTGGACCGGGGAGCTGTTTTTT.